This T cell receptor (beta chain) appears in the sequencing data of a study of identical twins. This clonotype was seen ten or more times. Each CDR3 protein is one row after TCRdb ran MiXCR on the 5' RACE reads. The sample has 250,000 to 300,000 distinct CDR3 sequences, roughly 9% seen once; the top ten hold under 7.5%. Between the trimmed V and J ends, which lost 7 bases and 0 bases, there was a span of 12 bases. The CDR3 is 15 residues long. This same sample was also taken into another study, of yellow fever vaccine responses in identical twins.

Sequenced: CD8+ T cells sorted from blood. The TCR originated in a woman younger than 35 in good health. This chain connects TRBV12-3 or TRBV12-4 to TRBJ1-4; D unresolved. The CDR3 protein is CASTPSLATNEKLFF. CDR3 nucleotides: TGTGCCAGCACCCCCAGCCTTGCAACTAATGAAAAACTGTTTTTT.